The present TCR beta chain was sequenced within a study of graft-versus-host responses after intestinal transplantation. Background on the study: The study gave all recipients anti-thymocyte globulin induction, then tacrolimus and steroids for 2 to 3 years.

CDR3 length equals 12 residues. V lost 8 bases to trimming and J lost 2 bases, with 12 bases between them. CDR1 and CDR2 from the germline V gene are SQVTM and ANQGSEA. Study results and limitations: Allografts carried high graft-versus-host to host-versus-graft clonal ratios in patients having graft-donor T cell macrochimerism. Early declines in HvG clones that occurred post-transplant were associated with peak circulating GvH clone levels. Present in recipient marrow, GvH clones included some that appeared first in ileum or blood.

Only in-frame clones appear in the TCRdb table, and some are missing; sequencing was by immunoSEQ multiplex PCR. The sample carries more than 25,000 clones, over 90% recorded once. This clone was seen a few times. Its specificity is unknown. Source: PBMCs, taken 18 days after transplant. The chain recombines TRBV29-1 with TRBJ1-1; unclear D gene. The TCR sequence derives from a human patient who received an intestinal transplant, so some T cells may come from the graft donor. DNA of the CDR3: TGCAGCCTCTACCCCGGCAACACTGAAGCTTTCTTT. This gives the protein CSLYPGNTEAFF.